These 11 T cell receptor beta chains originate from one sample sequenced in a study of cytomegalovirus exposure and HLA in healthy donors. The PCR had 60 Vbeta and 13 Jbeta primers. Measured with immunoSEQ multiplex PCR; TCRdb has only the in-frame clones, and not every one. The sample shows just over 150,000 clones, 65% to 90% of them seen only once. The sequencing sample was made of PBMCs. Receptors originate from a middle-aged man in good health and CMV-seropositive.

The chain has TRBV5-1 and TRBJ2-4, with 7 bases fitting TRBD1. This CDR3 is 12 amino acids long. The junction had 0 bases not matched to a gene; V was cut back by 0 bases and J by 9 bases. Germline lookup yields CDR1 SGHRS and CDR2 YFSETQ. CDR3: CASSLDRGIQYF. The DNA for the CDR3 is TGCGCCAGCAGCTTGGACAGGGGCATTCAGTACTTC. Filled out from reference TRBV5-1 and TRBJ2-4, the complete variable domain reads KAGVTQTPRYLIKTRGQQVTLSCSPISGHRSVSWYQQTPGQGLQFLFEYFSETQRNKGNFPGRFSGRQFSNSRSEMNVSTLELGDSALYLCASSLDRGIQYFGAGTRLSVL.

This clone was seen a few times. The gene calls are TRBV13 and TRBJ2-7, with a tentative D call TRBD1 (5 bases). V was cut by 0 bases and J by 3 bases, with 6 bases left in between. The CDR3 loop spans 13 amino acids. Germline V gene lookup returns CDR1 PRHDT and CDR2 FYEKMQ (reference sequence). This CDR3 reads CASSLGQGYEQYV. For the CDR3, the DNA is TGTGCCAGCAGCTTAGGTCAGGGCTACGAGCAGTACGTC.

The rearrangement joins TRBV7-6 to TRBJ1-5, with D unclear. In germline, CDR1 is SGHVS, CDR2 FNYEAQ. V was cut by 1 base and J by 2 bases, with 12 bases left in between. The CDR3 contains 16 residues. The DNA for the CDR3 is TGTGCCAGCAGCTTAGGGTCGGGGAAAGGCAATCAGCCCCAGCATTTT. Protein: CASSLGSGKGNQPQHF.

The rearrangement links TRBV9 to TRBJ2-3; 11 positions agree with TRBD2. The CDR3 totals 18 residues. Per the germline V gene, CDR1 is SGDLS and CDR2 is YYNGEE. V trimming: 3 bases; J trimming: 2 bases; junction bases outside the gene matches: 11. The CDR3 DNA reads as TGTGCCAGCAGCGCTATAGCGGGGGGGCCTTTAAACACAGATACGCAGTATTTT. This codes for CASSAIAGGPLNTDTQYF. The variable domain in full, with the rest retrieved from reference TRBV9 and TRBJ2-3, is DSGVTQTPKHLITATGQRVTLRCSPRSGDLSVYWYQQSLDQGLQFLIQYYNGEERAKGNILERFSAQQFPDLHSELNLSSLELGDSALYFCASSAIAGGPLNTDTQYFGPGTRLTVL.

In regard to this clone: The DNA is left out, because the CDR3 cannot be placed on it with certainty; the CDR3 is given as TCRdb lists it. V is TRBV29-1 and J is TRBJ2-7; the D call in the table, TRBD1, was not verified against the DNA. With termini counted, the CDR3 has 11 amino acids. Germline V CDR1 and CDR2: SQVTM, ANQGSEA. This CDR3 reads CSALDKAVQYF.

The chain is built from TRBV7-2 and TRBJ1-2; D might be TRBD1 (6 bases). The CDR3 consists of 14 residues. Per germline, CDR1 SGHTA and CDR2 FQGNSA. Trimming cost V 7 bases and J 5 bases, with 17 bases left between them. The CDR3 DNA reads as TGTGCCAGCACCCCAGGGGTACAGGAGTATGGCTACACCTTC. Translation gives CASTPGVQEYGYTF. Based on the CDR3 plus reference TRBV7-2 and TRBJ1-2, the full variable domain is GAGVSQSPSNKVTEKGKDVELRCDPISGHTALYWYRQSLGQGLEFLIYFQGNSAPDKSGLPSDRFSAERTGGSVSTLTIQRTQQEDSAVYLCASTPGVQEYGYTFGSGTRLTVV.

Only a few counts were recorded for this clone. The chain combines TRBV27 with TRBJ2-6, with TRBD2 as a possible D gene (5 bases). Trimming stripped 4 bases from V and 0 bases from J, with 13 bases between. The germline V gene encodes CDR1 MNHEY and CDR2 SMNVEV (reference sequence). There are 17 residues in the CDR3. CDR3 loop: CASSWRRANSGANVLTF. The DNA for the CDR3 is TGTGCCAGCAGTTGGCGGCGGGCTAACTCTGGGGCCAACGTCCTGACTTTC.

The rearrangement joins TRBV19 to TRBJ1-2; 8 bases are a match to TRBD1. Per the germline V gene, CDR1 is LNHDA and CDR2 is SQIVND (reference sequence). J lost 4 bases, V lost 5 bases, and 18 bases had no gene match. This CDR3 has 18 residues. The DNA for the CDR3 is TGTGCCAGTAGTCCGAAGCGAACCTGGACAGGGTCCTTCTATGGCTACACCTTC. Translating it yields CASSPKRTWTGSFYGYTF.

In this sample, this clone turned up a few times. The rearrangement uses TRBV5-4 and TRBJ2-5, with 8 nucleotides matching TRBD2. Trimming cost V 7 bases and J 1 base; bases outside gene matches: 3. Germline CDR1 and CDR2: SGHNT and YYREEE (reference sequence). This CDR3 comprises 13 residues. This chain's CDR3 is CASRTSGQETQYF. CDR3 nucleotide sequence: TGTGCCAGCCGAACTAGCGGCCAAGAGACCCAGTACTTC.

This sequence joins TRBV19 and TRBJ2-5, with 9 bases lining up with TRBD1. Germline CDR1 reads LNHDA; CDR2 reads SQIVND (reference sequence). Trimming took 6 bases from V and 5 from J; bases not matched to a gene: 10. There are 15 residues in the CDR3. The CDR3 is CASRATGGKSETQYF. The CDR3 DNA reads as TGTGCCAGTAGAGCAACAGGGGGCAAGTCGGAGACCCAGTACTTC.

This rearrangement joins TRBV6-1 to TRBJ2-1; D perhaps matches TRBD1 (5 bases). Per the germline V gene, CDR1 is MNHNS and CDR2 is SASEGT. V lost 2 bases, J lost 1 base, and 6 bases lay in between. The CDR3 covers 14 residues. CDR3: CASSESGSYNEQFF. The CDR3 bases are TGTGCCAGCAGTGAATCAGGGTCCTACAATGAGCAGTTCTTC.